This is a list of T cell receptor beta chains from one sample in a study of Graves' ophthalmopathy and Graves' hyperthyroidism. MiXCR, applied by TCRdb to the multiplex PCR reads, yields one record per CDR3 protein. The data contain a few hundred thousand distinct CDR3 sequences, roughly 17% of them singletons. Sequencing was carried out using peripheral blood. Receptors originate from an adult woman with stable Graves' hyperthyroidism. The CDR3 runs from the conserved cysteine through the conserved F or W. D genes are given only for firm matches. A clone size is listed for some rows: how often the clone was seen (once, few, many), or a class if it is expanded.

TRBJ1-1,-,TRBD1,TRBV6-2/TRBV6-3,TGTGCCAGCAGGCGGGACAGAACGAACACTGAAGCTTTCTTT,CASRRDRTNTEAFF
TRBJ2-7,many,-,TRBV27,TGTGCCAGCAGCCCCGGGACACACTCCTACGAGCAGTACTTC,CASSPGTHSYEQYF
TRBJ2-5,-,TRBD2,TRBV4-1,TGCGCCAGCAGTCTTAAAGCGGGAGAGCAAGAGACCCAGTACTTC,CASSLKAGEQETQYF
TRBJ1-1,-,-,TRBV3-1,TGTGCCAGCAGCCAAGATTATGTACAGCCGCTCTATAACATGAACACTGAAGCTTTCTTT,CASSQDYVQPLYNMNTEAFF
TRBJ2-7,many,-,TRBV7-9,TGTGCCAGCACCGTAGGGGGACCGATATACGAGCAGTACTTC,CASTVGGPIYEQYF
TRBJ1-1,many,TRBD1,TRBV5-1,TGCGCCAGCAGCTGGACGACAGGGGTGAACACTGAAGCTTTCTTT,CASSWTTGVNTEAFF
TRBJ1-3,many,-,TRBV7-2,TGTGCCAGCAGCTTAACCGGGGGCGGGAACACCATATATTTT,CASSLTGGGNTIYF
TRBJ2-7,many,-,TRBV4-1,TGCGCCAGCAGCCACCCATTGGACCCCTACGAGCAGTACTTC,CASSHPLDPYEQYF
TRBJ2-5,many,TRBD1,TRBV7-3,TGTGCCAGCAGCCCGGGACAGGGGGCGTATGAGACCCAGTACTTC,CASSPGQGAYETQYF
TRBJ1-2,-,TRBD1,TRBV28,TGTGCCAGCAGTTTTCCAGGGGGGATTTATGGCTACACCTTC,CASSFPGGIYGYTF
TRBJ1-1,once,-,TRBV10-3,TGTGCCATCAGTGTGGCAGGGATGAACACTGAAGCTTTCTTT,CAISVAGMNTEAFF
TRBJ2-2,few,-,TRBV11-1,TGTGCCAGCAGCACACAATACGGACAGTACACCGGGGAGCTGTTTTTT,CASSTQYGQYTGELFF
TRBJ1-2,many,-,TRBV18,TGTGCCAGCTCCGGGGACGTCAATTATGGCTACACCTTC,CASSGDVNYGYTF
TRBJ1-1,many,TRBD1,TRBV7-8,TGTGCCAGCAGCCGATACGAACAACAGGGGGCGGGTGAAGCTTTCTTT,CASSRYEQQGAGEAFF
TRBJ1-2,many,-,TRBV6-2/TRBV6-3,TGTGCCAGCAGTTACCGGGCACGGGAATACTACACCTTC,CASSYRAREYYTF
TRBJ2-7,-,-,TRBV6-1,TGTGCCAGCAGGAACCCAGGGCTGCAACCCTACGAGCAGTACTTC,CASRNPGLQPYEQYF
TRBJ1-1,many,-,TRBV5-1,TGCGCCAGCAGCTTGGCGGGCAGGGCAGCTTTCTTT,CASSLAGRAAFF
TRBJ1-5,few,-,TRBV27,TGTGCCAGCAGAACGTGGGGAGACACCGGGGAGGATCAGCCCCAGCATTTT,CASRTWGDTGEDQPQHF
TRBJ1-1,few,-,TRBV5-5,TGTGCCAGCAGCTTGGATCCCCAACGTGACACTGAAGCTTTCTTT,CASSLDPQRDTEAFF
TRBJ2-5,many,TRBD1,TRBV15,TGTGCCACCAGCCCCCGACAGGGGGTACAAGAGACCCAGTACTTC,CATSPRQGVQETQYF
TRBJ2-7,many,-,TRBV5-1,TGCGCCAGCAGCTTGGGGCGCCGGGACAAGGCCTACGAGCAGTACTTC,CASSLGRRDKAYEQYF
TRBJ2-7,many,-,TRBV12-3/TRBV12-4,TGTGCCAGCACCATTAGCGGACACTCCTACGAGCAGTACTTC,CASTISGHSYEQYF
TRBJ2-5,many,-,TRBV20-1,TGCAGTGCGGGACCTGGGGGGGAGACCCAGTACTTC,CSAGPGGETQYF
TRBJ2-5,-,-,TRBV7-2,TGTGCCAGCAGCTTAGGTTACAACCAAGAGACCCAGTACTTC,CASSLGYNQETQYF
TRBJ2-5,many,TRBD1,TRBV27,TGTGCCAGCAGTCCCGGGACAGGGAGTCGGGAGACCCAGTACTTC,CASSPGTGSRETQYF
TRBJ2-5,many,-,TRBV2,TGTGCCAGTAGGACAGATCTTGTAGAGACCCAGTACTTC,CASRTDLVETQYF
TRBJ2-6,-,-,TRBV27,TGTTCCAGCAGTCAAGGGCGCTCTGGGTCCAACGTCCTGACTTTC,CSSSQGRSGSNVLTF
TRBJ2-7,many,-,TRBV5-1,TGCGCCAGCAGCTTGGAAGGCGGGATCTACGAGCAGCACTTC,CASSLEGGIYEQHF
TRBJ2-7,many,TRBD2,TRBV20-1,TGCAGTGCTAGGGGGGGGACTAGCGGGATCGAGCAGTACTTC,CSARGGTSGIEQYF
TRBJ2-7,many,TRBD2,TRBV5-1,TGCGCCAGCAGCTTGGTAACTAGCGGAATCTACGAGCAGTACTTC,CASSLVTSGIYEQYF
TRBJ2-7,-,-,TRBV12-3/TRBV12-4,TGTGCCAGCAGTTTCGTACTAAGCTACGAGCAGTACTTC,CASSFVLSYEQYF
TRBJ1-1,few,TRBD1,TRBV11-2,TGTGCCAGCAGCTTAGATAATTTAGGGGGCGACGCTGAAGCTTTCTTT,CASSLDNLGGDAEAFF
TRBJ1-2,many,-,TRBV29-1,TGCAGCGTTGAAGTAGGCCGTGTGGGCCATGGCTACACCTTC,CSVEVGRVGHGYTF
TRBJ2-7,many,TRBD2,TRBV20-1,TGCAGTGCTAGAGATATGGTAGCGGGGCTTCGCGAGCAGTACTTC,CSARDMVAGLREQYF